The clone carrying this T cell receptor beta chain was observed once. Germline CDR1 reads MGHDK; CDR2 reads SYGVNS. The V segment lost 6 bases and the J segment 2 bases; nucleotides outside the gene matches: 9. The CDR3 spans 16 residues. Profiled with immunoSEQ multiplex PCR; TCRdb holds only in-frame clones, not every one. The repertoire holds roughly 2.4 million clones, with about 94% as singletons. The entry originates in a study of shared clonotypes between healthy human individuals. The receptor's source is a man aged 18 to 29 in good health. The V call is TRBV25-1, the J call TRBJ2-7, with 11 bases matching TRBD1. The specimen sequenced was naive CD4+ T cells sorted from blood. Subset denoted: CD45RA+ positively selected. The CDR3 loop is CASRAGQGAGAYEQYF. DNA for the CDR3: TGTGCCAGCAGAGCCGGACAGGGGGCTGGCGCCTACGAGCAGTACTTC.